These 24 T cell receptor beta chains were sequenced from one sample in a study of OX40 agonist ivuxolimab in advanced cancers. The library was made by the immunoSEQ multiplex PCR assay. TCRdb provides this immuneACCESS table in a form limited to in-frame rearrangements. Some clones are lacking; in checked studies, under half of them reflect an unresolved V gene, and why the rest are absent is not known. The sample data list over 45,000 clones, and approximately 80% of these were observed just once. Together, the top ten hold 4% to 5% of the sample. The input for sequencing was CD4+ or CD8+ T cells sorted from blood, taken in a trial of the OX40 agonist ivuxolimab. Receptors originate from an adult with an advanced solid tumor such as melanoma, head and neck, liver or kidney cancer.

This clone occurred a few times. This chain joins TRBV2 and TRBJ2-1; 7 bases fit TRBD1. Trimming at V came to 4 bases and at J to 6 bases, leaving 18 bases not matched to a gene. Germline CDR1 SNHLY, CDR2 FYNNEI. The CDR3 contains 18 residues. CDR3: CASSGTLLTGWNGNEQFF. CDR3 nucleotide sequence: TGTGCCAGCAGTGGGACCCTCTTGACAGGGTGGAATGGCAATGAGCAGTTCTTC.

The chain carries TRBV28 and TRBJ1-2, with a weak D call TRBD1 (6 bases). Trimming stripped 6 bases from V and 7 bases from J, with 24 bases between. The CDR3 is made up of 16 amino acids. Germline CDR1 MDHEN, CDR2 SYDVKM. Written as DNA, the CDR3 is TGTGCCAGCAGGTTCCACTTGGGGGGCGCAGGGGCTGGCTACACCTTC. Protein product: CASRFHLGGAGAGYTF.

This clone was picked up a small number of times. V is TRBV5-4 and J is TRBJ2-1, with 10 positions matching TRBD1. The germline V gene has CDR1 SGHNT and CDR2 YYREEE (reference sequence). J lost 4 bases, V lost 5 bases, and 12 bases had no gene match. There are 17 residues in the CDR3. The CDR3: CASSRRTGQGEYNEQFF. CDR3 nucleotide sequence: TGTGCCAGCAGTCGGCGTACCGGACAGGGGGAGTACAATGAGCAGTTCTTC.

This clone occurred once. The J gene is TRBJ1-5, the V gene TRBV2, with a tentative D call TRBD1 (5 bases). This CDR3 is 14 amino acids long. V gave up 2 bases and J gave up 7 bases, with 12 bases separating them. In germline, CDR1 is SNHLY, CDR2 FYNNEI. CDR3 region: CASSEQGVRQPQHF. The CDR3 DNA follows: TGTGCCAGCAGTGAACAGGGAGTGAGACAGCCCCAGCATTTT.

This clone was counted only a few times. The V call is TRBV28, the J call TRBJ2-7, with TRBD1 matching 7 bases. The CDR3 is 14 residues long. V shed 3 bases and J 2 bases; nucleotides not matched to a gene: 4. Germline V lookup: CDR1 MDHEN, CDR2 SYDVKM. CDR3 in amino acids: CASSLGTVAYEQYF. As DNA, the CDR3 is TGTGCCAGCAGTTTGGGGACAGTTGCCTACGAGCAGTACTTC.

The rearrangement links TRBV28 to TRBJ1-2, with D maybe TRBD1 (5 bases). This CDR3 is built from 12 residues. Trimming took 8 bases from V and 7 from J, leaving 14 bases between them. Germline V gene lookup returns CDR1 MDHEN and CDR2 SYDVKM. The CDR3 DNA reads as TGTGCCAGCCTCTCCGGGGGATCTGGCTACACCTTC. This translates into CASLSGGSGYTF.

This chain connects TRBV27 to TRBJ1-1, with D perhaps matching TRBD1 (5 bases). Germline V gene sequence: CDR1 MNHEY, CDR2 SMNVEV (reference sequence). The germline V and J ends were trimmed by 4 bases and 5 bases, with 14 bases remaining between them. The CDR3 runs to 14 residues. DNA for the CDR3: TGTGCCAGCAGTTCGTATTCAGGGAGTACTGAAGCTTTCTTT. As protein: CASSSYSGSTEAFF.

This clone showed up just a few times. The V call is TRBV7-8, the J call TRBJ1-1, with D perhaps TRBD1 (5 bases). Germline CDR1 reads SGHVS; CDR2 reads FQNEAQ. This CDR3 comprises 13 residues. V was trimmed by 7 bases and J by 11 bases, leaving 20 bases between them. CDR3 region: CASTSGDRLKAFF. Written as DNA, the CDR3 is TGTGCCAGCACCTCTGGTGACAGACTAAAGGCTTTCTTT. The variable domain in full, completed from reference TRBV7-8 and TRBJ1-1, reads GAGVSQSPRYKVAKRGQDVALRCDPISGHVSLFWYQQALGQGPEFLTYFQNEAQLDKSGLPSDRFFAERPEGSVSTLKIQRTQQEDSAVYLCASTSGDRLKAFFGQGTRLTVV.

This chain uses TRBV7-9 with TRBJ1-5; TRBD1 is a possible D gene (5 bases). The CDR3 is 14 residues long. V lost 4 bases, J lost 0 bases, and 7 bases lay in between. Germline assignment: CDR1 SEHNR and CDR2 FQNEAQ (reference sequence). CDR3 loop: CASSWGDSNQPQHF. Written as DNA, the CDR3 is TGTGCCAGCAGCTGGGGGGATAGCAATCAGCCCCAGCATTTT.

This sequence joins TRBV11-2 and TRBJ1-2, with D perhaps matching TRBD1 (5 bases). This CDR3 is 14 amino acids long. Trimming cost V 4 bases and J 8 bases, with 17 bases left between them. CDR1 is SGHAT, CDR2 FQNNGV, per germline. The CDR3 DNA follows: TGTGCCAGCAGCTCCGGGGGAACCTGGGGAGGCTACACCTTC. Its translation: CASSSGGTWGGYTF.

This chain links TRBV19 with TRBJ2-7, with a possible D match to TRBD1 (6 bases). CDR1 and CDR2 (germline): LNHDA, SQIVND (reference sequence). There are 14 residues in the CDR3. Trimming took off 9 bases at V and 2 bases at J, with 17 bases between the two ends. CDR3 sequence (DNA): TGTGCCAGCAGCAGCGGACAGATAACCTACGAGCAGTACTTC. Translation gives CASSSGQITYEQYF.

This chain's CDR3 is CASSSFGQGYGNTIYF. The CDR3 coding sequence is TGTGCCAGCAGTTCATTTGGACAGGGGTATGGAAACACCATATATTTT. The V call is TRBV28, the J call TRBJ1-3; 9 nucleotides align to TRBD1. There are 16 residues in the CDR3. V lost 4 bases to trimming and J lost 3 bases; unmatched junction nucleotides: 7. CDR1 is MDHEN, CDR2 SYDVKM, per germline.

This clone was seen at least ten times. The chain carries TRBV14 and TRBJ2-7; 8 nucleotides line up with TRBD1. CDR1 is SGHDN and CDR2 is FVKESK in the germline V gene. The CDR3 totals 13 residues. J gave up 2 bases and V 6 bases, and 3 bases lay outside the gene matches. The CDR3 is CASRRQGPYEQYF. In DNA, the CDR3 is TGTGCCAGCAGGAGACAGGGGCCCTACGAGCAGTACTTC.

This chain joins TRBV10-2 and TRBJ2-1; 9 bases agree with TRBD2. Looked up from germline, CDR1 is WSHSY and CDR2 is SAAADI. The J segment lost 7 bases and the V segment lost 6 bases, leaving 7 bases of the junction unmatched. This CDR3 contains 14 residues. The CDR3 region has the DNA TGCGCCAGCAGAGGAAGCGGGGGGAAGAATGAGCAGTTCTTC. Translated: CASRGSGGKNEQFF.

The rearrangement links TRBV18 to TRBJ1-5; D ambiguous. The CDR3 is 12 amino acids. Trimming pared 3 bases from V and 8 bases from J, leaving 8 bases between. The germline V gene has CDR1 KGHSH and CDR2 LQKENI. In DNA form, the CDR3 reads TGTGCCAGCTCACCTCCCGGGGAGCCCCAGCATTTT. This codes for CASSPPGEPQHF.

This rearrangement joins TRBV10-2 to TRBJ2-5; 8 bases match TRBD1. V lost 6 bases, J lost 1 base, and 4 bases stayed unmatched. In germline, CDR1 is WSHSY, CDR2 SAAADI. The CDR3 has 14 amino acids. The CDR3 region is CASSKTGVQETQYF. Here the CDR3 DNA reads TGCGCCAGCAGCAAGACAGGGGTCCAAGAGACCCAGTACTTC.

This rearrangement joins TRBV5-1 to TRBJ1-5; D possibly corresponds to TRBD1 (6 bases). Germline lookup yields CDR1 SGHRS and CDR2 YFSETQ. The CDR3 runs to 14 residues. V was shortened by 0 bases and J by 6 bases, with 10 bases between the two germline ends. The CDR3 loop reads CASSLGQGSQPQHF. The DNA for the CDR3 is TGCGCCAGCAGCTTGGGTCAGGGGAGTCAGCCCCAGCATTTT.

A remark on this clone: The conserved final phenylalanine or tryptophan is absent from the CDR3, which likely points to a read error. This chain joins TRBV7-8 and TRBJ1-6, with a weak D call TRBD1 (6 bases). The germline gives CDR1 SGHVS, CDR2 FQNEAQ. V dropped 5 bases and J dropped 6 bases, with 17 bases sitting between them. The CDR3 has 16 residues. Written as DNA, the CDR3 is TGTGCCAGCAGCCCTGCGGGGGGCAGGGGTAATTCACCCCTCCACCTT. It yields the protein CASSPAGGRGNSPLHL.

The table lists this clone with a count of one. This chain connects TRBV27 to TRBJ2-7; D possibly corresponds to TRBD2 (5 bases). There are 15 residues in the CDR3. Trimming removed 6 bases at V and 5 bases at J, with 20 bases between. CDR1 is MNHEY and CDR2 is SMNVEV in the germline V gene (reference sequence). The CDR3 nucleotides read TGTGCCAGCAGCTCAGAGGGTCACGGTAGGAACGAGCAGTACTTC. Residues: CASSSEGHGRNEQYF.

The chain uses TRBV19 and TRBJ2-5; tentative D call: TRBD2 (6 bases). CDR3 length: 15 residues. The V end was cut by 7 bases, the J end by 2 bases, with 17 bases between. Germline assignment: CDR1 LNHDA and CDR2 SQIVND (reference sequence). DNA of the CDR3: TGTGCCAGTATGGGGACCGGGAGAAGGCAAGAGACCCAGTACTTC. This encodes CASMGTGRRQETQYF.

The CDR3 is CASSSVNQPQHF. The CDR3, as DNA: TGTGCCAGCAGCTCGGTAAATCAGCCCCAGCATTTT. The V gene is TRBV7-2, the J gene TRBJ1-5; no clear D. V was cut by 4 bases and J by 4 bases, with 5 bases left in between. The CDR3 totals 12 residues. From germline, CDR1 is SGHTA and CDR2 FQGNSA.

The chain carries TRBV5-1 and TRBJ1-3; D is uncertain. There are 12 residues in the CDR3. The germline CDR1 and CDR2 sequences are SGHRS and YFSETQ. Between the trimmed V and J ends, which lost 5 bases and 1 base, there was a span of 4 bases. The CDR3 nucleotides are TGCGCCAGCAGGGAATCTGGAAACACCATATATTTT. Translating gives CASRESGNTIYF.

V gene TRBV6-1 combines with J gene TRBJ1-5, with D unresolved. V was pared by 7 bases and J by 1 base, with 5 bases between. The CDR3 totals 12 residues. Germline V CDR1 and CDR2: MNHNS, SASEGT. CDR3 amino acids: CASMGSNQPQHF. In nucleotides, the CDR3 is TGTGCCAGCATGGGCAGCAATCAGCCCCAGCATTTT.

The chain couples TRBV30 to TRBJ2-7, with no clear D. Germline values: CDR1 GTSNPN, CDR2 SVGIG (reference sequence). This CDR3 region has 12 residues. Trimming cost V 1 base and J 2 bases, with 6 bases left between them. This CDR3 is CAWSAPAYEQYF. CDR3 DNA sequence: TGTGCCTGGAGTGCTCCGGCCTACGAGCAGTACTTC.